This T cell receptor beta chain was retrieved from a study of T-cell memory formation after mild COVID-19 (dated by TCRdb to the early 2020s). Regarding the research as a whole: TCR sequence clusters from the two donors were found to be largely donor specific. Longitudinal TCRalpha and TCRbeta repertoire sequencing tracked T-cell clones expanding and contracting after mild COVID-19 in two donors. The cohort was made up of two young adult volunteers, one female and one male, who were previously healthy.

Turning to this clonotype: There is no known antigen for this receptor. No per-base quality is available; no much larger clone lies one base away.

From its cysteine to its phenylalanine, the CDR3 spans 14 amino acids. Only the CDR3 part of the read is kept: 42 bases, read in frame from the first base. Trimming costs V 4 bases and J 8 bases, and their ends lie 17 bases apart. Taken from the germline V gene, the CDR1 and CDR2 loops are SGHTA and FQGNSA. Ficoll-Paque density gradient centrifugation was the method used to isolate PBMCs. The sequencing machine was an Illumina NovaSeq 6000. Using 5'RACE with constant-segment primers, TCRalpha and TCRbeta cDNA libraries were constructed, with sample barcodes and unique molecular identifiers added in the process. RNA was extracted from every sample with Trizol reagent. Library amplification was performed in two PCR steps, and a second sample barcode and Illumina TruSeq adapters were introduced in the second step. Sequencing of the libraries was done on an Illumina NovaSeq, producing 2 x 150 bp paired-end reads. On the authors' methods: With migec v1.2.7, reads were demultiplexed and then collapsed into UMI-guided consensus sequences. Using mixcr v2.1.11, the UMI consensuses were aligned to TRA and TRB V and J templates and assembled into clonotypes. A clonotype was counted as expanded or contracted only if both edgeR and NoisET called the change significant, with noise models trained on biological replicates. For edgeR calls, the cutoffs were a false discovery rate-adjusted p below 0.01 and a log2 fold-change threshold of 1. As an exploratory analysis of dynamics, PCA with hierarchical clustering was applied to max-normalized trajectories of the 1000 most abundant clonotypes. The CD4 or CD8 phenotype of responding clones was assigned using the separately sequenced CD4+ and CD8+ repertoires. Using fastp trimming at Q25 and MiXCR clonotype assembly, TCRdb reanalyzed the public sequencing data and kept in-frame beta chains. Records with the same CDR3 protein are collapsed into one entry carrying the most frequent genes and DNA. TCRdb assigned the V and J calls; the authors' analysis was not used. The sample table contains about 470,000 distinct CDR3 sequences; only one count was recorded for about 20% of them. The ten largest make up roughly 12% of the sample.

Results and caveats for the whole study, not just this receptor: SARS-CoV-2 specificity was not confirmed for the second-wave clones peaking on day 37. From day 15 to 85, contracting clones showed balanced CD4/CD8 phenotypes, whereas a second wave of clones that expanded from day 15 to 37 leaned towards CD4+. The detection of some responding clones in pre-infection memory suggests that pre-existing cross-reactive memory T cells joined the SARS-CoV-2 response. The study covered only a couple of mild cases, and larger cohorts including severe cases with pre-infection samples were considered necessary. Contracting CD4+ clones turned up mainly in the CM and EM memory subsets, whereas EMRA was where CD8+ clones were enriched.

The specimen was PBMCs or a T cell subset sorted from them (not recorded which). The chain is made from TRBV7-2 and TRBJ2-5; D gene: possibly TRBD1, on 6 matching bases. The source of this sequence is an adult woman who had mild COVID-19 (a few samples of this study predate the infection). The sample titles of this study are shuffled in the database, so cell type and time point are left out; the donor was told from shared clones. The CDR3 region has the sequence CASSSTGPLRTQYF. The nucleotide sequence reads as follows: TGTGCCAGCAGCTCCACAGGGCCCCTCAGAACCCAGTACTTC.